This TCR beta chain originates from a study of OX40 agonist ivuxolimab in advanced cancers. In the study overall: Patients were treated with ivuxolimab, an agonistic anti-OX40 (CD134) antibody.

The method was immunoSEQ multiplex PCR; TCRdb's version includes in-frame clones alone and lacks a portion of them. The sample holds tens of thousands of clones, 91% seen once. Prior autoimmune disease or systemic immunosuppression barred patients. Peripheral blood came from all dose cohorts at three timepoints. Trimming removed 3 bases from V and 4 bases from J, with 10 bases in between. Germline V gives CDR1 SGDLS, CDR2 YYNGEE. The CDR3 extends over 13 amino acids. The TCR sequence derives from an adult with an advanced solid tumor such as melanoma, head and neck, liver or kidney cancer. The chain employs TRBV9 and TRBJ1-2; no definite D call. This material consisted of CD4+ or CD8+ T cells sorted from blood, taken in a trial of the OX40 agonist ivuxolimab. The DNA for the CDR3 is TGTGCCAGCAGCGGCCCCACGGGCTATGGCTACACCTTC. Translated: CASSGPTGYGYTF.